The source of this T cell receptor beta chain is a study of blood T cell repertoires in COVID-19. Study context: COVID-19 samples, acute and convalescent, were from the United States, Italy and Spain. PBMCs, B-cell-depleted T cells, or T cells were the source of the cDNA or gDNA that made up the material.

The CDR3 extends over 13 amino acids. V was cut by 4 bases and J by 2 bases, with 9 bases left in between. In the original processing: Estimated nucleated cell counts came from reference gene primer amplification. TCRdb's table, derived via immunoSEQ multiplex PCR, lists solely in-frame clones and lacks some. That table gives V, J and clone size, and the DNA gave D and trimming. The sample has more than 100,000 clones; roughly 85% are singletons. The clonotype originates from a man aged 45-65 years in a cohort sampled during active COVID-19. Input material: peripheral blood. The chain has TRBV23-1 and TRBJ2-7; no firm D call. TRBV23-1 is placed among ORFs of uncertain function. The CDR3 sequence: CASSPRLPYEQYF. The CDR3 DNA is TGCGCCAGCAGTCCCAGGCTACCCTACGAGCAGTACTTC.